This T cell receptor beta chain came from a study of T-cell memory formation after mild COVID-19. A 5'RACE reaction primed in the constant segment made cDNA libraries of TCR alpha and TCR beta, and these carried sample barcodes and UMIs. TCRdb reanalysed the 5' RACE reads using MiXCR and keeps one entry per CDR3 protein. The table lists approximately 350,000 distinct CDR3 sequences, 13% of them singletons. Findings and caveats of the study: CD4+ bias marked clones expanding day 15 to 37, unlike balanced contracting clones. In pre-infection memory, a portion of responding clones appeared, which suggested that cross-reactive memory joined. Contracting CD4+ clones lay largely in CM and EM, with CD8+ ones residing in EMRA.

This clonotype has ten or more counts. Its antigen is unidentified. The V gene lost 5 bases and the J gene lost 2 bases, with 9 bases spanning the gap. The CDR3 covers 14 residues. The germline V gene has CDR1 SGHTA and CDR2 FQGTGA. The chain combines TRBV7-3 with TRBJ2-2; tentatively, D is TRBD2 (5 bases). Material: PBMCs or a T cell subset sorted from them (not recorded which). The origin of this receptor is a man between 18 and 29 years old who had mild COVID-19 (a few samples of this study predate the infection). Cell type and time point are not known. In DNA form, the CDR3 reads TGTGCCAGCAGCCGGACTGTTAACACCGGGGAGCTGTTTTTT. It encodes CASSRTVNTGELFF.